The T cell receptor (beta chain) described here comes from a study of T cell changes during pregnancy in multiple sclerosis (dated by TCRdb to between 2019 and 2020). In the study overall: In women with multiple sclerosis, the researchers looked at how the T cell repertoire shifted as pregnancy progressed.

The library was built by means of the immunoSEQ multiplex PCR assay. TCRdb holds this immuneACCESS table with in-frame rearrangements only. Some clones are missing; in checked studies, unresolved V genes explain under half, and the rest has no known cause. For this sample the table gives about 31,000 clones, of which over 80% were detected only once. Of the sample, roughly 9% is held by the ten largest clones. V has 4 bases trimmed and J has 0 bases trimmed; junction bases matching no gene number 14. CDR1 MGHRA and CDR2 YSYEKL are derived from the germline V gene. Measured from the cysteine to the phenylalanine, the CDR3 is 20 residues long. Only the CDR3 portion is preserved as DNA: 60 bases, with reading frame beginning at the first base. This clone appeared a single time. Its antigen is still unknown. One base away there is no much larger clone; base qualities are not given.

The V gene is TRBV4-1 and the J gene is TRBJ2-1, with 11 bases aligning to TRBD2. The clonotype comes from a female donor with multiple sclerosis, enrolled in a pregnancy study. The input for sequencing was CD8+ T cells from peripheral blood mononuclear cells, taken in the first trimester of pregnancy. The CDR3 protein is CASSPRPGLAELPSYNEQFF. The sequenced DNA is TGCGCCAGCAGCCCCCGTCCGGGACTAGCGGAGCTTCCCTCCTACAATGAGCAGTTCTTC.